Following are 29 T cell receptor beta chains from one sample sequenced in a study of T cell responses to AZD1222 COVID-19 vaccine. TCRdb's copy holds only in-frame clones and misses some; the assay was immunoSEQ multiplex PCR. The table lists some 120,000 clones, over 75% of them singletons, with less than 6.5% in the top ten. The source was peripheral blood, collected on day 0 of AZD1222 vaccination. The origin of the receptors is an adult in good health.

V is TRBV5-1 and J is TRBJ1-2; D may be TRBD1 (6 bases). Per the germline V gene, CDR1 is SGHRS and CDR2 is YFSETQ. V shed 0 bases and J shed 5 bases, with 11 bases lying between them. The CDR3 has 14 amino acids. The chain's CDR3 is CASSLEGGQYGYTF. Written as DNA, the CDR3 is TGCGCCAGCAGCTTGGAGGGGGGTCAATATGGCTACACCTTC.

The chain recombines TRBV4-3 with TRBJ1-1, with D perhaps TRBD1 (6 bases). Between the trimmed V and J ends, which lost 4 bases and 6 bases, there was a span of 21 bases. Germline CDR1 reads LGHNA; CDR2 reads YSLEER. The CDR3 has 16 amino acids. DNA of the CDR3: TGCGCCAGCAGCCCCGGAACAGGGAGGATCCTCCCTGAAGCTTTCTTT. The encoded protein is CASSPGTGRILPEAFF.

The J gene is TRBJ2-6, the V gene TRBV6-5; 7 bases map to TRBD1. The CDR3 consists of 15 residues. The V gene end was trimmed by 6 bases and the J gene end by 3 bases; junction bases not matched to a gene: 5. The germline CDR1 and CDR2 sequences are MNHEY and SVGAGI. CDR3 nucleotide sequence: TGTGCCAGCAGGGAGACAGGGATTGGGGCCAACGTCCTGACTTTC. The encoded protein is CASRETGIGANVLTF.

The V and J genes are TRBV4-1 and TRBJ1-4; D call uncertain. The CDR3 loop spans 15 amino acids. V was pared by 2 bases and J by 8 bases, with 15 bases between. Germline lookup yields CDR1 MGHRA and CDR2 YSYEKL. Here the CDR3 reads CASSQPPGDREKLFF. In DNA form, the CDR3 reads TGCGCCAGCAGCCAACCTCCTGGGGATCGAGAAAAACTGTTTTTT.

This clone was observed a handful of times. The chain links TRBV6-1 to TRBJ1-1, with D possibly matching TRBD1 (6 bases). Germline-derived CDR1 and CDR2 are MNHNS and SASEGT. With 1 base removed from V and 4 bases from J, the gap between germline ends came to 10 bases. The CDR3 is made up of 14 amino acids. The CDR3 loop reads CASSEGNRATEAFF. CDR3 nucleotide sequence: TGTGCCAGCAGTGAAGGTAACAGGGCCACTGAAGCTTTCTTT.

This chain connects TRBV19 to TRBJ1-1, with a weak D call TRBD1 (6 bases). This CDR3 spans 15 amino acids. Germline V gene sequence: CDR1 LNHDA, CDR2 SQIVND (reference sequence). Trimming stripped 8 bases from V and 0 bases from J, with 16 bases between. The CDR3 DNA follows: TGTGCCAGTCGAGACCGGACAGCCTTGAACACTGAAGCTTTCTTT. Its protein product is CASRDRTALNTEAFF.

The V call is TRBV3-1 (or the pseudogene TRBV3-2), the J call TRBJ1-2, with D unclear. This CDR3 is 16 amino acids long. Trimming stripped 4 bases from V and 6 bases from J, with 21 bases between. CDR1 and CDR2 from the germline V gene are LGHDT and YNNKEL (reference sequence). The CDR3 sequence is CASSRSPWQDLDGYTF. In DNA form, the CDR3 reads TGTGCCAGCAGCCGGTCCCCCTGGCAGGACCTCGATGGCTACACCTTC.

Note on this clone: Compared with germline, one end of the junction differs, possibly owing to a read error. The V and J genes are TRBV3-1 (or the pseudogene TRBV3-2) and TRBJ2-2; possible D gene TRBD2, 7 bases. The CDR3 consists of 14 residues. Germline CDR1 reads LGHDT; CDR2 reads YNNKEL (reference sequence). CDR3 in amino acids: CASTQGGATGELFF. CDR3 nucleotide sequence: TGTGCCAGCACCCAAGGGGGGGCAACCGGGGAGCTGTTTTTT.

The chain has TRBV5-1 and TRBJ1-2, with D perhaps TRBD1 (6 bases). CDR1 and CDR2 (germline): SGHRS, YFSETQ. The V end was cut by 5 bases, the J end by 4 bases, with 21 bases between. CDR3 length: 16 residues. The chain's CDR3 is CASRIGTSTGLYGYTF. As DNA, the CDR3 is TGCGCCAGCAGAATTGGCACGTCCACAGGGCTCTATGGCTACACCTTC.

V is TRBV28 and J is TRBJ2-7; D ambiguous. Trimming left V 3 bases short and J 1 base short, with 10 bases between. Looked up from germline, CDR1 is MDHEN and CDR2 is SYDVKM. The CDR3 totals 14 residues. In DNA form, the CDR3 reads TGTGCCAGCAGTTTTTTAGGCGGATCCTACGAGCAGTACTTC. Its translation is CASSFLGGSYEQYF.

This sequence joins TRBV18 and TRBJ1-2; 7 bases align to TRBD1. CDR1 and CDR2 (germline): KGHSH, LQKENI. With 6 bases clipped from V and 4 bases from J, the junction kept 14 bases outside the gene matches. The CDR3 length is 16 residues. The CDR3 protein is CASSPDRTGAIYGYTF. Here the CDR3 DNA reads TGTGCCAGCTCGCCTGATCGTACAGGGGCGATCTATGGCTACACCTTC.

This clone has a single count. This chain connects TRBV19 to TRBJ1-2, with D hard to call. This CDR3 region has 15 residues. V lost 3 bases and J 7 bases, leaving 18 bases between the germline ends. Germline CDR1 is LNHDA and CDR2 is SQIVND (reference sequence). CDR3: CASSIAMDGPLGYTF. CDR3 sequence (DNA): TGTGCCAGTAGTATCGCCATGGACGGACCGCTTGGCTACACCTTC.

The chain recombines TRBV10-3 with TRBJ1-3; TRBD1 aligns across 8 bases. Trimming at V came to 6 bases and at J to 0 bases, leaving 10 bases not matched to a gene. CDR1 ENHRY and CDR2 SYGVKD come from the germline V gene. This CDR3 has 17 amino acids. The CDR3: CAIRGGQGLSSGNTIYF. DNA for the CDR3: TGTGCCATCAGAGGTGGACAGGGTTTGAGCTCTGGAAACACCATATATTTT.

The V gene is TRBV6-2 or TRBV6-3, the J gene TRBJ1-2; TRBD1 is a possible D gene (6 bases). Germline assignment: CDR1 MNHEY and CDR2 SVGEGT. The V end was cut by 6 bases, the J end by 10 bases, with 27 bases between. The CDR3 consists of 16 residues. The CDR3 spells CASSDPGPGAMFDYTF. CDR3 sequence (DNA): TGTGCCAGCAGCGATCCTGGGCCAGGGGCGATGTTTGACTACACCTTC.

The CDR3: CASSIRDRDAGYTF. CDR3 coding DNA: TGTGCCAGCAGCATCCGGGACAGGGATGCTGGCTACACCTTC. V is TRBV11-1 and J is TRBJ1-2; 9 positions match TRBD1. The germline gives CDR1 SGHAT, CDR2 FQDESV (reference sequence). The ends lost 5 bases at V and 7 bases at J; junction bases unmatched: 8. This CDR3 is 14 amino acids long.

This clone showed up just once. The gene calls are TRBV5-1 and TRBJ1-4; 11 bases map to TRBD1. Per germline, CDR1 SGHRS and CDR2 YFSETQ. The CDR3 runs 14 residues. V dropped 4 bases and J dropped 8; count of bases not matched to a gene: 4. The CDR3 protein is CASSVGTGGEKLFF. The CDR3 nucleotides read TGCGCCAGCAGCGTCGGGACAGGGGGAGAAAAACTGTTTTTT.

V usage is TRBV10-3 and J usage is TRBJ2-1; 8 bases line up with TRBD1. Losses at the gene ends were 5 bases for V and 5 bases for J; bases not matched to a gene: 5. Germline V gene sequence: CDR1 ENHRY, CDR2 SYGVKD. This CDR3 has 14 residues. The CDR3 coding sequence is TGTGCCATCAGTCAGGACAGGGTGAACAATGAGCAGTTCTTC. Translation: CAISQDRVNNEQFF.

This chain links TRBV20-1 with TRBJ1-4; no clear D. Germline CDR1 DFQATT, CDR2 SNEGSKA (reference sequence). With 1 base removed from V and 8 bases from J, the gap between germline ends came to 5 bases. This CDR3 comprises 11 residues. CDR3 coding DNA: TGCAGTGCTAGAGGCGGGGAAAAACTGTTTTTT. Amino acids: CSARGGEKLFF.

This sequence joins TRBV5-8 and TRBJ2-1; 8 bases are a match to TRBD2. Germline V gene sequence: CDR1 SGHTS, CDR2 YDEGEE. This CDR3 is 16 amino acids long. After removal of 4 bases from V and 3 bases from J, the junction contained 9 bases not matched to a gene. CDR3 in amino acids: CASSPLGAGGYNEQFF. CDR3 coding DNA: TGTGCCAGCAGCCCGCTTGGCGCGGGAGGCTACAATGAGCAGTTCTTC.

The rearrangement links TRBV7-3 to TRBJ2-7, with D possibly matching TRBD2 (5 bases). V was cut by 10 bases and J by 1 base, with 17 bases left in between. Germline CDR1 SGHTA, CDR2 FQGTGA. The CDR3 length is 14 residues. CDR3: CAMETGVKSYEQYF. CDR3 DNA sequence: TGTGCCATGGAGACCGGGGTGAAATCCTACGAGCAGTACTTC.

The chain employs TRBV5-1 and TRBJ1-4; 9 bases line up with TRBD1. V gave up 6 bases and J gave up 6 bases; unmatched junction bases: 9. CDR1 is SGHRS and CDR2 is YFSETQ in the germline V gene. CDR3 size: 15 residues. CDR3 region: CASKLTGGWDEKLFF. CDR3 in DNA: TGCGCCAGCAAATTGACAGGGGGTTGGGATGAAAAACTGTTTTTT.

The rearrangement joins TRBV14 to TRBJ2-1, with 7 bases identical to TRBD2. Germline V CDR1 and CDR2: SGHDN, FVKESK. The V and J ends lost 1 base and 2 bases, in that order; junction bases with no gene match: 2. The CDR3 runs to 15 residues. The CDR3 sequence: CASSQGDYTYNEQFF. The CDR3 DNA is TGTGCCAGCAGCCAAGGGGACTACACCTACAATGAGCAGTTCTTC.

The chain employs TRBV6-5 and TRBJ1-5, with unresolved D. CDR1 MNHEY and CDR2 SVGAGI come from the germline V gene. The CDR3 has 15 amino acids. V lost 5 bases and J 6 bases, leaving 17 bases between the germline ends. DNA of the CDR3: TGTGCCAGCAGTCCCTTGGGTCGAGACGGTCAGCCCCAGCATTTT. It encodes CASSPLGRDGQPQHF.

V and J are TRBV4-3 and TRBJ1-4; TRBD1 might be the D (6 bases). Germline-derived CDR1 and CDR2 are LGHNA and YSLEER. CDR3 length equals 14 residues. V lost 1 base, J lost 8 bases, and 11 bases lay in between. CDR3 nucleotide sequence: TGCGCCAGCAGCCAAGTACAGGGTGGCGAAAAACTGTTTTTT. Protein product: CASSQVQGGEKLFF.

About this clone: A far larger clone is one base from this, pointing to a likely read error. This sample includes further DNA sequences coding for the same CDR3. V is TRBV4-2 and J is TRBJ2-2, with TRBD1 identical over 9 bases. From germline, CDR1 is LGHNA and CDR2 YNFKEQ. The CDR3 is made up of 16 amino acids. The DNA of the CDR3 is TGTGCCACCAGCCAAGACAGGGGGGGGTTGTCCGGGGAGCTGTTTTTT. Translation gives CATSQDRGGLSGELFF.

The chain joins TRBV2 to TRBJ1-1; D remains unclear. This CDR3 spans 15 amino acids. V was trimmed by 2 bases and J by 3 bases, leaving 13 bases between them. Germline CDR1 and CDR2: SNHLY and FYNNEI. CDR3 in amino acids: CASSEFQPGDTEAFF. CDR3 bases: TGTGCCAGCAGTGAATTTCAGCCCGGGGACACTGAAGCTTTCTTT.

The V gene is TRBV6-5, the J gene TRBJ1-2; a possible D gene is TRBD1 (5 bases). The CDR3 sequence is 13 residues long. Looked up from germline, CDR1 is MNHEY and CDR2 is SVGAGI. V was pared by 5 bases and J by 4 bases, with 11 bases between. CDR3 DNA: TGTGCCAGCAGTCCCTCAGGGTCCTATGGCTACACCTTC. Translated, it gives CASSPSGSYGYTF.

This sequence joins TRBV4-1 and TRBJ2-1, with 9 bases fitting TRBD2. The CDR3 is made up of 15 amino acids. CDR1 MGHRA and CDR2 YSYEKL come from the germline V gene. The V segment lost 4 bases and the J segment 9 bases; nucleotides outside the gene matches: 10. The CDR3 is CASSPLSGSGGEQFF. The DNA of the CDR3 is TGCGCCAGCAGCCCGCTTAGCGGGAGTGGGGGTGAGCAGTTCTTC.

The CDR3 sequence: CASSRDGQGSGEQFF. CDR3 DNA sequence: TGCGCCAGCAGCCGGGACGGACAGGGGAGCGGTGAGCAGTTCTTC. The chain combines TRBV5-1 with TRBJ2-1; TRBD1 matches at 9 bases. CDR3 size: 15 residues. Trimming at V came to 4 bases and at J to 9 bases, leaving 11 bases not matched to a gene. Germline V gives CDR1 SGHRS, CDR2 YFSETQ. The variable domain in full, completed from reference TRBV5-1 and TRBJ2-1, reads KAGVTQTPRYLIKTRGQQVTLSCSPISGHRSVSWYQQTPGQGLQFLFEYFSETQRNKGNFPGRFSGRQFSNSRSEMNVSTLELGDSALYLCASSRDGQGSGEQFFGPGTRLTVL.